The rows below give T cell receptor beta chains drawn from one sample of a study of control samples from healthy donors and cancer patients. Profiling relied on immunoSEQ multiplex PCR, and the TCRdb table lists in-frame clones only, not all of them. The table shows roughly 88,000 clones, with 90% to 95% occurring only once. Material: blood. These receptors all come from a young man in good health. Each CDR3 is given with its conserved first and last residue. The D gene is left open where the match is weak. The size entry is marked missing in some rows and otherwise reads once, few, many or a size class.

j_call,d_call,clone_size,v_call,cdr3_nt,cdr3_aa
TRBJ2-1,-,-,TRBV30,TGTGCCTGGAGTGGGAGGGGCAGGGGGACGATCATCTACAATGAGCAGTTCTTC,CAWSGRGRGTIIYNEQFF
TRBJ2-1,-,-,TRBV10-3,TGTGCCATCAGTGAGGGCAGGGTGAATGAGCAGTTCTTC,CAISEGRVNEQFF
TRBJ2-1,-,-,TRBV9,TGTGCCAGCAGCGTAGAACCCACACGGTCGCAGTTCTTC,CASSVEPTRSQFF
TRBJ2-7,TRBD1,-,TRBV6-5,TGTGCCAGCAGTTACCAGACAGGGATCGGCGAGCAGTACTTC,CASSYQTGIGEQYF
TRBJ2-2,-,once,TRBV5-6,TGTGCCAGCAGTCAAATGCCTATACTAACCGGGGAGCTGTTTTTT,CASSQMPILTGELFF
TRBJ1-2,-,-,TRBV25-1,TGTGCCACGCGCAGGGAGGATGGCTACACCTTC,CATRREDGYTF
TRBJ1-1,-,-,TRBV12-3/TRBV12-4,TGTGCCAGCAGTTTAGAGGGTTTGACTGAAGCTTTCTTT,CASSLEGLTEAFF
TRBJ2-3,-,-,TRBV4-2,TGTGCCAGCAGCCAAGAATGGAGCGGCGGAAGCACAGATACGCAGTATTTT,CASSQEWSGGSTDTQYF
TRBJ2-7,-,-,TRBV5-6,TGTGCCAGCAGCTTGAGTTGGGGTTGGTCCTACGAGCAGTACTTC,CASSLSWGWSYEQYF
TRBJ1-4,TRBD1,-,TRBV7-2,TGTGCCAGCAGCTATCGACAGGGGGCCGTTGAAAAACTGTTTTTT,CASSYRQGAVEKLFF
TRBJ1-1,-,-,TRBV18,TGTGCCAGCTCACCAGGGGCGGGTTACACTGAAGCTTTCTTT,CASSPGAGYTEAFF
TRBJ2-3,TRBD2,once,TRBV5-1,TGCGCCAGCAGCTCGGTAGCGGGTTCAGATACGCAGTATTTT,CASSSVAGSDTQYF
TRBJ1-1,-,-,TRBV29-1,TGCAGCGTTGTTCGGAGCACTGAAGCTTTCTTT,CSVVRSTEAFF
TRBJ1-2,-,once,TRBV12-3/TRBV12-4,TGTGCCAGCAGTCAGGTCAGGGAGTATGGCTACACCTTC,CASSQVREYGYTF
TRBJ1-5,-,-,TRBV5-1,TGCGCCAGCAGCTTGGGGCAGGGACTAAATCAGCCCCAGCATTTT,CASSLGQGLNQPQHF
TRBJ2-7,-,-,TRBV7-6,TGTGCCAGCAGCTTCGGGACTGCCGGGGGTCACGAGCAGTACTTC,CASSFGTAGGHEQYF
TRBJ2-1,TRBD2,-,TRBV5-1,TGCGCCAGCAGCTCGCCACTAGCGGGAGTCGGGGTGAATGAGCAGTTCTTC,CASSSPLAGVGVNEQFF
TRBJ2-7,TRBD1,-,TRBV7-9,TGTGCCAGCAGCGGACAGGGGGCTTTTGACTCCTACGAGCAGTACTTC,CASSGQGAFDSYEQYF
TRBJ2-1,TRBD2,-,TRBV27,TGTGCCAGCAGTTTGGCTAGCGGGAGGTTGAATGAGCAGTTCTTC,CASSLASGRLNEQFF
TRBJ1-2,-,-,TRBV6-4,TGTGCCAGCAGTTCTGTAGCCTTCCGGGGCTATGGCTACACCTTC,CASSSVAFRGYGYTF
TRBJ1-5,-,-,TRBV4-1,TGCGCCAGCAGCCAAACCCCAAATCAGCCCCAGCATTTT,CASSQTPNQPQHF
TRBJ1-1,-,-,TRBV3-1/TRBV3-2,TGTGCCAGCAGCCAACCTTCCGGAGGGCAGGAAGCTTTCTTT,CASSQPSGGQEAFF
TRBJ1-1,TRBD1,-,TRBV10-3,TGTGCCATCAGTGAAAACCTAGACAGGGGATCGGTTGAAGCTTTCTTT,CAISENLDRGSVEAFF
TRBJ2-1,-,-,TRBV27,TGTGCCAGCAGTTACACATCGGACGGGAATGAGCAGTTCTTC,CASSYTSDGNEQFF
TRBJ1-5,-,-,TRBV4-1,TGCGCCAGCAGCCAAGATATCCAGGGAAGTCAGCCCCAGCATTTT,CASSQDIQGSQPQHF
TRBJ2-7,-,once,TRBV30,TGTGCCTGGAGTGTAACCCCTCCCGAGCAGTACTTC,CAWSVTPPEQYF